The sequence of this TCR beta chain was determined in a study of a mutant IDH1 vaccine in newly diagnosed glioma. Study-wide context: Across weeks 1, 3, 5, 7, 11, 15, 19 and 23, patients received a vaccination each time, eight in all. Among treated patients, about 62% were male and roughly 38% female, and mean age was around 40 years. Receipt of radiotherapy, temozolomide, or both preceded the study, and most received both.

Generated by immunoSEQ multiplex PCR, the TCRdb table keeps only in-frame clones and is missing some. The sample contains under 150,000 clones, roughly 90% of which appear only once. Turning to this clone: Its specificity is not known.

This CDR3 has 14 amino acids. The germline V and J ends were trimmed by 5 bases and 7 bases, with 15 bases remaining between them. Germline CDR1 MDHEN, CDR2 SYDVKM. Time point meaning: week 11, during vaccination. Alongside topical imiquimod, each dose of vaccine comprised 300 ug of mutant IDH1 20-mer peptide. Donors harbored newly found WHO grade 3 or 4 IDH1-mutant, ATRX-lost astrocytomas. This sample comprised PBMCs, obtained from a glioma patient whose treatment included an IDH1 peptide vaccine. The receptor's source is a woman aged 45-59 years with glioma. This sequence joins TRBV28 and TRBJ1-5; D remains ambiguous. The CDR3 DNA reads as TGTGCCAGCAGTCCGGTCCTGGAGAGGCAGCCCCAGCATTTT. It encodes CASSPVLERQPQHF.